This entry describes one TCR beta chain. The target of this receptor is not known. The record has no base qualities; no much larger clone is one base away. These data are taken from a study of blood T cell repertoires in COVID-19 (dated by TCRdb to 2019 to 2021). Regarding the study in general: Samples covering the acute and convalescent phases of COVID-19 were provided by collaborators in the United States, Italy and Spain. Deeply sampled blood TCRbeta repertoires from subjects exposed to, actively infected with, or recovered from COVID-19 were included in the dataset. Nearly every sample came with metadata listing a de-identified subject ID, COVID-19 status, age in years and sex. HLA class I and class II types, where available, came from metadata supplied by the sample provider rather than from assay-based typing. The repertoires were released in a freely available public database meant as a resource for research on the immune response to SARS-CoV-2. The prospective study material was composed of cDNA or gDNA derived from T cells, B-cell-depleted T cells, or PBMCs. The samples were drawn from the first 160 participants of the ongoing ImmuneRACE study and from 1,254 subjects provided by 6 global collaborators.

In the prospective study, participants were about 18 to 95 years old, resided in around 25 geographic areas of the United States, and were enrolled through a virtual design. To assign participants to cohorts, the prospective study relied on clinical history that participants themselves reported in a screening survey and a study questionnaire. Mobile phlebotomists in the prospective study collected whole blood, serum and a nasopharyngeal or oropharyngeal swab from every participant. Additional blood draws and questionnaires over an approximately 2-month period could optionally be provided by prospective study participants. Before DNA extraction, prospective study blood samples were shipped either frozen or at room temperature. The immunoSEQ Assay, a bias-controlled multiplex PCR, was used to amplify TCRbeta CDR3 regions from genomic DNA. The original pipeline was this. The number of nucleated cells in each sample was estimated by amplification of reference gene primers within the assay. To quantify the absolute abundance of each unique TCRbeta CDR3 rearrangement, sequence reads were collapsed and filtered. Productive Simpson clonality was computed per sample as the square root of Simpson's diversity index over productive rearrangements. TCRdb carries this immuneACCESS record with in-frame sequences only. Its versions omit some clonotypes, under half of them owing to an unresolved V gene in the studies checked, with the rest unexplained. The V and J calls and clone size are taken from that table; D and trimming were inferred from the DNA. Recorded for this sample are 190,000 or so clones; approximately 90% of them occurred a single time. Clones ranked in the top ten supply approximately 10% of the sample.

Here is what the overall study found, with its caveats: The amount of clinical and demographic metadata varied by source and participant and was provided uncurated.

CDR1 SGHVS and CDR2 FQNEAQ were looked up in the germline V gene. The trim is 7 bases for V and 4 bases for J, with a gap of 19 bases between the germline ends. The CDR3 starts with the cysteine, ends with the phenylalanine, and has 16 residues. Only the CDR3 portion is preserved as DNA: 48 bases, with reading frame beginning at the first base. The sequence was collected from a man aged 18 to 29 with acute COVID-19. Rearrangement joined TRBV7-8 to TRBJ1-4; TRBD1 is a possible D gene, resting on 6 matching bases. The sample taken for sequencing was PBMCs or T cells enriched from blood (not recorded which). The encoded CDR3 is CASIADRFPFNEKLFF. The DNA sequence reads TGTGCCAGCATCGCAGACAGGTTTCCCTTTAATGAAAAACTGTTTTTT.